This T cell receptor beta chain was captured by sequencing in a study of PD-1 blockade in classical Hodgkin lymphoma. On this clone itself: The antigen is not known.

Following autologous stem cell transplantation, relapse occurred in every patient, and exposure to brentuximab vedotin varied. Broader study findings: The study found that TCR diversity rose significantly by C4D1 in CD4+ but not CD8+ cells. Newly diagnosed patients reportedly had lower baseline TCR diversity than healthy donors.

This CDR3 spans 14 amino acids. Germline CDR1 is MNHEY and CDR2 is SVGAGI. V was trimmed by 8 bases and J by 4 bases, leaving 17 bases between them. TCRdb's table, derived via immunoSEQ multiplex PCR, lists solely in-frame clones and lacks some. The sample shows about 43,000 clones, about 65% of them seen only once. Source: peripheral blood mononuclear cells (PBMCs), taken before the second cycle of nivolumab. The clonotype originates from a human donor with classical Hodgkin lymphoma. The chain joins TRBV6-5 to TRBJ1-1; D possibly corresponds to TRBD1 (5 bases). The CDR3 DNA reads TGTGCCAGCTTGCAGTCAGGGAGCCTCACTGAAGCTTTCTTT. Residues: CASLQSGSLTEAFF.